Following are 3 T cell receptor beta chains from one sample sequenced in a study of blood T cells in healthy people across ages. Next came a second PCR, run for roughly 7 to 12 cycles, which used a sample-barcoded 5' primer along with a J-beta primer mix. TCRdb itself ran the 5' RACE reads through MiXCR, one entry per CDR3 protein. Among 650,000 to 800,000 distinct CDR3 sequences listed, under 45% were seen once. Sequenced material: blood. Source of these receptors: a man between 60 and 75 years old in good health.

This chain uses TRBV7-2 with TRBJ2-5; no clear D gene. V was pared by 5 bases and J by 0 bases, with 10 bases between. In germline, CDR1 is SGHTA, CDR2 FQGNSA. The CDR3 is 14 amino acids. This CDR3 reads CASSVERNQETQYF. The DNA for the CDR3 is TGTGCCAGCAGCGTGGAAAGAAACCAAGAGACCCAGTACTTC.

In the case of this clonotype: One junction end does not reproduce the germline sequence, and a read error may be involved. The chain combines TRBV7-2 with TRBJ2-2; perhaps D is TRBD1 or TRBD2 (5 bases each). The CDR3 covers 16 residues. The germline CDR1 and CDR2 sequences are SGHTA and FQGNSA. The CDR3 DNA is TGTGCCGGCAGCGCATGGGGGACCCTTAACACCGGGGAGCTGTTTTTT. Its protein product is CAGSAWGTLNTGELFF.

V gene TRBV6-6 combines with J gene TRBJ2-6; TRBD2 matches 7 bases. This CDR3 spans 15 amino acids. V lost 8 bases to trimming and J lost 0 bases; unmatched junction nucleotides: 4. Germline lookup yields CDR1 MNHNY and CDR2 SVGAGI (reference sequence). In DNA, the CDR3 is TGTGCCAGCGTCTCGGGGGGCTCTGGGGCCAACGTCCTGACTTTC. As protein: CASVSGGSGANVLTF.